This T cell receptor beta chain was captured in a study of cytomegalovirus exposure and HLA in healthy donors listed by TCRdb under 2017. Regarding the study in general: In an earlier analysis of roughly 500 of the donors, 250 to 300 Gb of sequence data and 90 million to 120 million unique TCR beta sequences from about 180 million T cells were reported. About 300 gigabases of sequencing data and roughly 90 million unique TCR sequences were included in an early release covering about 600 HLA-typed donors. Roughly 5 DR-DQ haplotypes were handled as single units for association and clustering because linkage in the cohort was strong. Among 398 genotyped donors of the cohort, an average of roughly 230,000 unique TCR beta nucleotide sequences was sequenced per donor, of which approximately 19% were non-productive. Rather than drawing on any new phenotypic data, the later analysis identified candidate immune exposures from TCR beta sequences and the way those sequences occurred across donors. Both class I and class II loci were covered by HLA typing, at four-digit resolution. A later genetic analysis used genome-wide SNP genotypes for about 60% of the roughly 670 donors, treating that subset as a discovery cohort. All discovery cohort repertoires had been generated on a single sequencing platform. The aim of the study was to test whether cataloging public T cell receptors could identify signatures of past pathogen exposure. Donor age, sex, ethnicity and CMV serostatus were collected together with the repertoire data. The genetic ancestry cluster associated with self-reported Caucasian donors included over 80% of the 398 genotyped donors. A later analysis re-analyzed previously published TCR beta repertoires from hundreds of donors and added high-resolution HLA genotyping to study TCR occurrence patterns. A separate validation cohort of about 110 different subjects was used in addition to the approximately 700-subject first cohort. Typing coverage varied by locus: 629-630 donors for A, B, C, DRB1 and DQB1; 522 for DQA1; about 570 for DPA1; around 490 for DPB1. High-throughput TCR immunosequencing, statistical association of individual TCRs with disease status, and machine learning were combined to predict cytomegalovirus infection status. To decide whether each TCR beta V gene segment behaved as functional or pseudogenic, an earlier analysis of fewer than 750 of the donors relied on high-throughput TCR beta sequencing. Using immunosequencing, the study profiled T cell repertoires from 500 to 800 subjects and related those repertoires to cytomegalovirus serostatus.

What the research found in general, with its limitations: A group of highly shared sequence variants was considered likely to be a technical artifact of the sequencing pipeline. In a later analysis, most CMV-associated TCR beta chains were found to appear HLA-restricted, with HLA associations seemingly driven largely by CMV exposure. At a false discovery rate of 0.05, a later analysis linked under 20,000 TCR beta sequences to specific HLA alleles. In an earlier analysis of around 500 of the donors, most TCR beta V segments appeared in productive rearrangements about 87% or about 30% of the time, broadly matching IMGT annotations. The classifier was reported to diagnose cytomegalovirus status with high specificity and sensitivity in both the original and validation cohorts. Several of the top co-occurrence clusters appeared to be linked to parvovirus B19, influenza, CMV and Epstein-Barr virus, according to a later analysis. Most TCR sequences were observed very rarely across donors, whereas some public TCRs were present in many individuals. HLA typing was unavailable for some donors at each locus, so association tests used only the typed subset. The earlier analysis of 450 to 700 of the donors excluded over 15 rarely observed V segments, including chromosome 9 orphons, because counts were too low. A later analysis found that HLA-associated TCR beta chains were more clonally expanded and had lower generation probabilities than equally common non-associated chains. In a later analysis, TCR association rates were found to vary across HLA loci, with the most associated TCRs seen for DRB1 alleles and the fewest for HLA-C alleles. Sequencing depth was assumed to be roughly uniform across donors in the presence/absence analyses, though that assumption may not hold. The study listed 150 to 200 TCR beta chains as associated with cytomegalovirus. This cohort had only TCR beta chains sequenced, and the lack of alpha or paired-chain data limited which features could be detected. In a later genetic analysis, a missense DCLRE1C variant was associated with V-gene and J-gene trimming of TCR beta chains, and the association was replicated in an independent cohort. In a later genetic analysis, fewer N-insertions in productive TCRs were reported among donors in an Asian-associated ancestry cluster than the approximately 630-donor mean. The authors suggested that the approach could potentially be generalized to other disease states and immunological phenotypes. Correlated functional status among segregating V segments might be attributable to linkage disequilibrium, but an unknown experimental factor could not be ruled out. In vitro tests confirmed that three of the cytomegalovirus-associated TCR beta chains recognize cytomegalovirus antigens. A further reported finding was that TCR beta sequences accurately predicted the HLA-A and HLA-B alleles for most subjects in the first cohort. CMV serostatus was the only immune exposure information available for the cohort. When HLA alleles, especially DR and DQ, strongly co-occurred, TCR associations were difficult to assign to individual alleles.

The method was the immunoSEQ multiplex PCR assay. The multiplex PCR relied on a mix of 60 forward primers for TCR Vbeta segments and 13 reverse primers for TCR Jbeta segments. Amplification of the CDR3 region of rearranged TCR beta genes was performed with a multiplex PCR assay on genomic DNA. The amplified TCR beta libraries were sequenced on the Illumina HiSeq System as 87-base-pair reads. Per the original workflow: In a later analysis, some 80 million unique TCR beta chains were counted across the 666 repertoires, and roughly 10 million of these chains were shared by at least two donors. To remove PCR and sequencing errors, raw reads were error-corrected and collapsed into unique sequences using a nearest-neighbor algorithm that merged closely related sequences. V, D and J gene segments were assigned by aligning CDR3 sequences to IMGT reference sequences. For a sequence to be retained, at least a six-nucleotide match to both a V gene segment and a J gene segment was required. A rearrangement counted as productive if the CDR3 had no stop codons and remained in frame with V and J, and every other rearrangement counted as non-productive. Following IMGT convention, CDR3 was defined as the stretch from the second conserved V-encoded cysteine up to the conserved J-encoded phenylalanine. Sequences without an unambiguous match to a single V gene segment were excluded from the earlier analysis of 500 to 700 of the donors. In an earlier analysis of 587 of the donors, V segments were called functional above 56.7% productive rearrangements and were called segregating when the between-donor standard deviation exceeded 5%. A statistical classification framework was built to diagnose cytomegalovirus status from the catalog of TCR beta chain sequences. In a later analysis, V and J genes were assigned by comparing TCR nucleotide sequences against IMGT/GENE-DB human TR gene sequences. In a later analysis, CDR3 sequences and most-parsimonious VDJ recombination scenarios were assigned using the TCRdist pipeline. In a later analysis, every TCR beta chain was defined by the combination of its CDR3 amino acid sequence and its V-gene family, and reads without a unique V-gene family were dropped. As a way to deal with suspected cross-contamination and a sequencing artifact, a later analysis dropped more than 500 nucleotide sequences that were highly shared and had low generation probability. For each public chain, a later analysis derived a clonal expansion index from normalized ranks of inferred template counts within each repertoire. In a later analysis, generation probabilities were computed with a VDJ recombination model fitted to out-of-frame rearrangements, and the resulting probabilities were checked against IGoR. In a later analysis, TCR-TCR, TCR-HLA and TCR-CMV co-occurrence was scored with hypergeometric tests, and a repertoire-size bias correction was applied to TCR pairs. A later analysis estimated false discovery rates by permuting HLA or CMV assignments 20 times. In a later analysis, co-occurring TCRs were grouped with DBSCAN, and TCRdist sequence similarity was added when clustering was performed within HLA-allele-positive subsets. For co-occurrence clustering, repertoires with fewer than 30,000 or more than 120,000 public chains were excluded, along with five repertoires with anomalous nucleotide sharing. The table comes from immuneACCESS by way of TCRdb, which keeps in-frame sequences with V and J called. Part of the clones is missing from these tables; in studies checked, under half for an unresolved V gene and the rest for unknown reasons. V and J calls and clone size are copied from that table; D and trimming were computed from the DNA. The sample table records some 120,000 clones; about four fifths of these occur just once. The ten largest clones take up roughly 2% of the sample.

As to this clone: The clone's antigen remains unknown. The sample holds no much larger clone one base away, and base qualities are not on file.

The cohort comprised 666 healthy bone marrow donors. All cohort members were sampled while nominally healthy, although unrecorded immune exposures were likely present. The donor tested CMV seronegative, placing the donor among the approximately 360 seronegative members of the cohort. A peripheral blood sample was provided by each donor, and peripheral blood mononuclear cells were used for TCR beta sequencing. Genomic DNA was extracted from the blood cell samples with the Qiagen DNeasy Blood Extraction Kit. The origin of this receptor is a man aged 18 to 29 in good health and CMV-seronegative. Sequences were obtained from PBMCs.

For the CDR3, the sequence is CASSLSDISVSYEQYF. In nucleotides, the sequence is TGTGCCAGCAGCTTATCTGACATCTCTGTCTCCTACGAGCAGTACTTC. The rearranged segments are TRBV7-9 and TRBJ2-7; confidence is insufficient to name the D gene. The CDR3 starts with the cysteine, ends with the phenylalanine, and has 16 residues. Solely the CDR3 DNA is kept, with 48 bases framed from the first base. The germline V gene (reference sequence) provides CDR1 SEHNR and CDR2 FQNEAQ. The V and J ends are trimmed by 2 bases and 0 bases, leaving 14 bases between them. Supplemented by the reference TRBV7-9 and TRBJ2-7 proteins around the CDR3, the complete variable domain is DTGVSQNPRHKITKRGQNVTFRCDPISEHNRLYWYRQTLGQGPEFLTYFQNEAQLEKSRLLSDRFSAERPKGSFSTLEIQRTEQGDSAMYLCASSLSDISVSYEQYFGPGTRLTVT.